The clone carrying this T cell receptor (beta chain) was seen more than once but under ten times. The target antigen is unknown. After constant-region reverse-primer amplification, full-length variable regions underwent semi-nested PCR with Nested Universal Primer A. TCRdb reanalysed the 5' RACE reads using MiXCR and keeps one entry per CDR3 protein. In the table there are about 55,000 distinct CDR3 sequences, about 15% of which are singletons. V was clipped by 5 bases and J by 4 bases, with 15 bases between them. The CDR3 length is 14 residues. From germline, CDR1 is SGHTA and CDR2 FQGNSA. Findings and limits, study-wide: Tumor-infiltrating Treg TCR alpha and beta sequences overlapped most with tumor naive CD4+ T cells, then blood naive. Tumor memory CD4+ T cell TCR gene usage clustered with blood and lymph node memory CD4+ cells and lymph node naive CD4+ cells.

Purified naive CD4+ T cells were depleted of CD25+ Tregs. This TCR was sampled from a female donor with breast cancer. Specimen: naive CD4+ T cells sorted from blood. Subset defined: naive CD4+ T cells, CD4+CD45RA+CD25-. This rearrangement joins TRBV7-2 to TRBJ2-7, with D unresolved. The CDR3 here is CASSPSIRAYEQYF. The DNA of the CDR3 is TGTGCCAGCAGCCCCAGTATTCGGGCTTACGAGCAGTACTTC.